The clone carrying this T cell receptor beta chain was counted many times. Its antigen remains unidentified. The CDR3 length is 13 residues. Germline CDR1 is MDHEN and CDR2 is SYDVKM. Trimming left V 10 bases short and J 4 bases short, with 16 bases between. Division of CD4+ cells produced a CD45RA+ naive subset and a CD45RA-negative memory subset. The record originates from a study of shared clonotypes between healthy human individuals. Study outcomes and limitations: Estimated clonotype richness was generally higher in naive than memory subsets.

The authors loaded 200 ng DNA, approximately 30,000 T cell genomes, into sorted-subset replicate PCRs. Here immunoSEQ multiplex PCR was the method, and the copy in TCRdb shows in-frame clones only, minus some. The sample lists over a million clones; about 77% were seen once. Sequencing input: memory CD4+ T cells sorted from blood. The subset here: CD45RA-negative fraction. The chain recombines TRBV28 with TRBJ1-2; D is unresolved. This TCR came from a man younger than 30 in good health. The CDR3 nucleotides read TGTGCCACCCGCCAAACCGAAATCTATGGCTACACCTTC. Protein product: CATRQTEIYGYTF.